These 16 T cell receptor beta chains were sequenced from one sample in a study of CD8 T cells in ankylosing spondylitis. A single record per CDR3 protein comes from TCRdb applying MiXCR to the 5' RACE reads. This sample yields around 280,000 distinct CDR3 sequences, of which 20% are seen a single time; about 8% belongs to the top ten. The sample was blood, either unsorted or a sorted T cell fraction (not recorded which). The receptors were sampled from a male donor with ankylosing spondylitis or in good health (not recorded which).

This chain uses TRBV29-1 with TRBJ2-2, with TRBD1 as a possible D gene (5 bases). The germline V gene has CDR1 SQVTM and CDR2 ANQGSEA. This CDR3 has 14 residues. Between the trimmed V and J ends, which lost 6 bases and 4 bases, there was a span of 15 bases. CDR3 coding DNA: TGCAGCGTCCAATTAGGGGATCGCACCGGGGAGCTGTTTTTT. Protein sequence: CSVQLGDRTGELFF.

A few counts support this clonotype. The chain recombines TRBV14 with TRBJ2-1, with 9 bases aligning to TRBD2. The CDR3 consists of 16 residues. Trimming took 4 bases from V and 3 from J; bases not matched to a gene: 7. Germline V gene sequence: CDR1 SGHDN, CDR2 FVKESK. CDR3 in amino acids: CASSRRTSVIYNEQFF. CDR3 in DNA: TGTGCCAGCAGCCGTCGGACTAGCGTAATCTACAATGAGCAGTTCTTC.

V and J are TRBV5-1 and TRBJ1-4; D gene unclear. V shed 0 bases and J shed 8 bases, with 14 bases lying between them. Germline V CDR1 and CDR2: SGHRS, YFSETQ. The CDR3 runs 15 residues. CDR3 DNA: TGCGCCAGCAGCTTGGATTTGTCCGGAGACGAAAAACTGTTTTTT. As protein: CASSLDLSGDEKLFF.

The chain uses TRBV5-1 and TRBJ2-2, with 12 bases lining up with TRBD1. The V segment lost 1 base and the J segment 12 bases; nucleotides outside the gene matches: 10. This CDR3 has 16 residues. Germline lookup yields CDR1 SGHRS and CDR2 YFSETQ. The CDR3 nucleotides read TGCGCCAGCAGCTTGACGGGACAGGGGGCTTCGGGGAAGCTGTTTTTT. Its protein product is CASSLTGQGASGKLFF. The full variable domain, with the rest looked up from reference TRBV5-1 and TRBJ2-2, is KAGVTQTPRYLIKTRGQQVTLSCSPISGHRSVSWYQQTPGQGLQFLFEYFSETQRNKGNFPGRFSGRQFSNSRSEMNVSTLELGDSALYLCASSLTGQGASGKLFFGEGSRLTVL.

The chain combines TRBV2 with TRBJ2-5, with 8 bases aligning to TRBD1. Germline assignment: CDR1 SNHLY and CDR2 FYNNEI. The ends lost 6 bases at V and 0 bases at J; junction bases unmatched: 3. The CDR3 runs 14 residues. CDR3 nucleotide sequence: TGTGCCAGCAGAGGGGACAGGTACCAAGAGACCCAGTACTTC. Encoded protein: CASRGDRYQETQYF. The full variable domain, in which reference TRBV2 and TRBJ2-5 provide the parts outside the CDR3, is EPEVTQTPSHQVTQMGQEVILRCVPISNHLYFYWYRQILGQKVEFLVSFYNNEISEKSEIFDDQFSVERPDGSNFTLKIRSTKLEDSAMYFCASRGDRYQETQYFGPGTRLLVL.

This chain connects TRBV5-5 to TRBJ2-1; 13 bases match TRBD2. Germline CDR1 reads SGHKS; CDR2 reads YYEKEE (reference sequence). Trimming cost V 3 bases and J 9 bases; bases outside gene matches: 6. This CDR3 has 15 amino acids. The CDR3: CASSSGTSGVREQFF. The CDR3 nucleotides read TGTGCCAGCAGCTCGGGGACTAGCGGGGTTCGTGAGCAGTTCTTC.

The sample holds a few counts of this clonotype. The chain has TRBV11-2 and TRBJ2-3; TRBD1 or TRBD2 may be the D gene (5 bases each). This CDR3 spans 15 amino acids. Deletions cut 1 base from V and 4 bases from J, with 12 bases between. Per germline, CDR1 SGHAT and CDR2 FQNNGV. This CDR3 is CASSLVGRGADTQYF. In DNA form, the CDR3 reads TGTGCCAGCAGCTTAGTAGGGAGAGGGGCAGATACGCAGTATTTT.

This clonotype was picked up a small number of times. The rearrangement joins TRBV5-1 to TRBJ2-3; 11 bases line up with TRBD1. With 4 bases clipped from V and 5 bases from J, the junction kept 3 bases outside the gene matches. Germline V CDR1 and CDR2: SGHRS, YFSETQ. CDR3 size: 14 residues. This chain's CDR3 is CASSLGQGVDTQYF. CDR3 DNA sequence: TGCGCCAGCAGCCTGGGACAGGGGGTAGATACGCAGTATTTT.

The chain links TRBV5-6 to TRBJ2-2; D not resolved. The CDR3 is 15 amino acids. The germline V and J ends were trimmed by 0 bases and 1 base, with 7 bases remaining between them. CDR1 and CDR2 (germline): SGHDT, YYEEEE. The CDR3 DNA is TGTGCCAGCAGCTTGGGGCAGATGAACACCGGGGAGCTGTTTTTT. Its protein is CASSLGQMNTGELFF.

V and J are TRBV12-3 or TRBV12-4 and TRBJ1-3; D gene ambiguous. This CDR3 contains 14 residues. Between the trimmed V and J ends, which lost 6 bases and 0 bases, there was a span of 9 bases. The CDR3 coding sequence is TGTGCCAGCAGGAGGAGGGTCTCTGGAAACACCATATATTTT. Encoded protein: CASRRRVSGNTIYF.

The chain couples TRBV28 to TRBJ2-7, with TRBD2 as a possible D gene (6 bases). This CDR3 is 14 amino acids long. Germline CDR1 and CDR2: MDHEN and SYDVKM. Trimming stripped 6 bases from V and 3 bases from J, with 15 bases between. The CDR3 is CASRPGLNLYEQYV. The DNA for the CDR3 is TGTGCCAGCAGACCGGGACTGAACCTCTACGAGCAGTACGTC.

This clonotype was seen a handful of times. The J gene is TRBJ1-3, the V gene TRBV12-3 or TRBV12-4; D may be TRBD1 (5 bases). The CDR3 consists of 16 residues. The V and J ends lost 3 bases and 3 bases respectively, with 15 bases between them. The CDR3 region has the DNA TGTGCCAGCAGTTTGGGCCAGGGTATTAGTGGAAACACCATATATTTT. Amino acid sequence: CASSLGQGISGNTIYF.

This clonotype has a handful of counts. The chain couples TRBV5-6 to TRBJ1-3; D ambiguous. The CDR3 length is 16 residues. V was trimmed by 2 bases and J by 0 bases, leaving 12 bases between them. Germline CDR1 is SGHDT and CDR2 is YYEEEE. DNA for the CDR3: TGTGCCAGCAGCTTACCAGGCAGAGGCTCTGGAAACACCATATATTTT. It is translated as CASSLPGRGSGNTIYF.

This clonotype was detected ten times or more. The CDR3 coding sequence is TGCAGTGCTGAGAGACAGACCAACAATGAGCAGTTCTTC. Residues: CSAERQTNNEQFF. The gene calls are TRBV20-1 and TRBJ2-1; D possibly corresponds to TRBD1 (5 bases). The CDR3 spans 13 residues. Germline V CDR1 and CDR2: DFQATT, SNEGSKA (reference sequence). V lost 5 bases and J lost 5, with 13 bases in between.

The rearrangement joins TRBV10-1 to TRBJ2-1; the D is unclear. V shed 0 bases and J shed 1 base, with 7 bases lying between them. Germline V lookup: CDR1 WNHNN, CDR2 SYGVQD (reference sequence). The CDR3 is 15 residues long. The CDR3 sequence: CASSESGKSYNEQFF. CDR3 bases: TGCGCCAGCAGTGAGTCGGGGAAGTCCTACAATGAGCAGTTCTTC.

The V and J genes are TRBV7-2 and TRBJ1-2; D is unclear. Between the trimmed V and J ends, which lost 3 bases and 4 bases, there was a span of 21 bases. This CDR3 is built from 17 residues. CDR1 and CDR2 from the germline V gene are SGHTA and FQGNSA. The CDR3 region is CASSFSSGSHQTYGYTF. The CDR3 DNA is TGTGCCAGCAGCTTCTCGTCAGGCTCCCACCAAACCTATGGCTACACCTTC.